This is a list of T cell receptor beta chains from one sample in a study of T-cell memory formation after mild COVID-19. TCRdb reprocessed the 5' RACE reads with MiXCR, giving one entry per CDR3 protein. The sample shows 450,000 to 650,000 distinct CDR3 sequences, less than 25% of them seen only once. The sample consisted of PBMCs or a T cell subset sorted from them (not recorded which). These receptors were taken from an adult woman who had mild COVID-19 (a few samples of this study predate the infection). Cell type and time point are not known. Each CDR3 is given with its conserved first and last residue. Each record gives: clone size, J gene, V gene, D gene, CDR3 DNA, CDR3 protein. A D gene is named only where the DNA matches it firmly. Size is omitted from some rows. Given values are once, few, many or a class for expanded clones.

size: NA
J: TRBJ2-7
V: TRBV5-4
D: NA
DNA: TGTGCCAGCAGCCGTAGCCGGGGAGCTCGCGAGCAGTACTTC
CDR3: CASSRSRGAREQYF

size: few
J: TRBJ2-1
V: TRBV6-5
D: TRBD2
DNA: TGTGCCAGCACAACCACCACTAGCGGATCCTACAATGAGCAGTTCTTC
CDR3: CASTTTTSGSYNEQFF

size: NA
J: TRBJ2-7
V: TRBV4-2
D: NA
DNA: TGTGCCAGCAGCCACCCTACTAGCTCCGAGCAGTACTTC
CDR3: CASSHPTSSEQYF

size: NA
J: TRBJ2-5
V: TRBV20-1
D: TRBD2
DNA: TGCAGTGCTAGCGGGACTAGCGGGAGAATGAGGTTCCAAGAGACCCAGTACTTC
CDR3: CSASGTSGRMRFQETQYF

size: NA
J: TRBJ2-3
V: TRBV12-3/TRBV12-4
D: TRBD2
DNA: TGTGCCAGCAGTCCGACGGGACTAGCGGGGAGGAATTTT
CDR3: CASSPTGLAGRNF

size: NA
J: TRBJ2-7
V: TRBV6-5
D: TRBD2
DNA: TGTGCCAGCAGTCCCCCGGGGGGGGCGCCGAGGGAGCAGTACTTC
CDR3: CASSPPGGAPREQYF

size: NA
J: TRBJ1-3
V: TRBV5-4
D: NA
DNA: TGTGCCAGCTTCCCAGAAGGGGAAGCTGGAAACACCATATATTTT
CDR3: CASFPEGEAGNTIYF

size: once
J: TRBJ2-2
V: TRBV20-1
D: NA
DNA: TGCAGTGCAACGACAAGATTGGCCGGGGAGCTGTTTTTT
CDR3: CSATTRLAGELFF

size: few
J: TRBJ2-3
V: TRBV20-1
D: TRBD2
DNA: TGCAGTGCTCGACCTGGACTAGCGGGCACAGATACGCAGTATTTT
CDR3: CSARPGLAGTDTQYF

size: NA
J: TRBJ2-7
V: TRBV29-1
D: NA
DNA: TGCAGCGCTGGGGACACCCCCTACGAGCAGTACTTC
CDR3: CSAGDTPYEQYF

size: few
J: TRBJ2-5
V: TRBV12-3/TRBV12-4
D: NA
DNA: TGTGCCAGCAGTTTTCAGGGTGTGGAGACCCAGTACTTC
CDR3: CASSFQGVETQYF

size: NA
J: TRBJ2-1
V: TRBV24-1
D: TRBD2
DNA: TGTGCCACCAGCCCGACTAGCGGGAGTGTATTGAATGAGCAGTTCTTC
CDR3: CATSPTSGSVLNEQFF

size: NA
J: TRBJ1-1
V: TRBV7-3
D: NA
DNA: TGTGCCAGCAGCAAGACAGGCGGTGGCACTGAAGCTTTCTTT
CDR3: CASSKTGGGTEAFF

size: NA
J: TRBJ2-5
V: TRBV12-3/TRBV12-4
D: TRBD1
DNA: TGTGCCAGCAGCACCCGGGACAGCCAAGAGACCCAGTACTTC
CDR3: CASSTRDSQETQYF